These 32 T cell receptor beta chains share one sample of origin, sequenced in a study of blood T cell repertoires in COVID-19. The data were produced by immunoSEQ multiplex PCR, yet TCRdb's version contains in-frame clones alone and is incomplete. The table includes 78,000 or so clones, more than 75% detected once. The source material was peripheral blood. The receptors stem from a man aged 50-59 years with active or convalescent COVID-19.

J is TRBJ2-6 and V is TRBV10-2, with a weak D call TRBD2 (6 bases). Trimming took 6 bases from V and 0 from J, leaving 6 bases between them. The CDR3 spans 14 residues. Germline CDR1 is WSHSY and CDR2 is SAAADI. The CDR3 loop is CASRGLSGANVLTF. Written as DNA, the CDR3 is TGCGCCAGCAGGGGACTCTCTGGGGCCAACGTCCTGACTTTC.

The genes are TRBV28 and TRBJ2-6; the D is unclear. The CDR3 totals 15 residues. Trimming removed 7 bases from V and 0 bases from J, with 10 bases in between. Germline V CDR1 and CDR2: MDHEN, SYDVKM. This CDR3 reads CASNKPSSGANVLTF. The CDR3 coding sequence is TGTGCCAGCAATAAACCGAGCTCTGGGGCCAACGTCCTGACTTTC.

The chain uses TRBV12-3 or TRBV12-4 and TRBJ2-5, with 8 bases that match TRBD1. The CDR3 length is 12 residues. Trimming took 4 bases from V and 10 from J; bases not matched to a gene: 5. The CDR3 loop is CASSSQGAVQYF. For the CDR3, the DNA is TGTGCCAGCAGTTCCCAGGGGGCGGTCCAGTACTTC.

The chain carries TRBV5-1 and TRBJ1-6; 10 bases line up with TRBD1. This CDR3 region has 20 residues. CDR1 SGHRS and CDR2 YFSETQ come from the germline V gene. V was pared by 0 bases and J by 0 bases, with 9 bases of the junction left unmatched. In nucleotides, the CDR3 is TGCGCCAGCAGCTTGGCCCCCTCGGACAGGGGGAGCTCCTATAATTCACCCCTCCACTTT. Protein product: CASSLAPSDRGSSYNSPLHF.

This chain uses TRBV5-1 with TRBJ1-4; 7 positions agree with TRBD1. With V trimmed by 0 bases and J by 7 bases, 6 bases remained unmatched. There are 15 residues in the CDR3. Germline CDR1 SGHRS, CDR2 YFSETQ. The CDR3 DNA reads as TGCGCCAGCAGCTTGGGGGGACAGATGAGTGAAAAACTGTTTTTT. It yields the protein CASSLGGQMSEKLFF. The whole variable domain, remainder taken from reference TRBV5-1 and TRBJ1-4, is KAGVTQTPRYLIKTRGQQVTLSCSPISGHRSVSWYQQTPGQGLQFLFEYFSETQRNKGNFPGRFSGRQFSNSRSEMNVSTLELGDSALYLCASSLGGQMSEKLFFGSGTQLSVL.

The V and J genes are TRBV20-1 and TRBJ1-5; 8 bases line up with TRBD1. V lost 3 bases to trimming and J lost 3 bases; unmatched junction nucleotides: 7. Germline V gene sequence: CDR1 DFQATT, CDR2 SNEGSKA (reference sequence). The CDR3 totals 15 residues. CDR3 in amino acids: CSASNRGGNNQPQHF. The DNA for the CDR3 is TGCAGTGCTAGTAACAGGGGGGGTAACAATCAGCCCCAGCATTTT.

The CDR3 sequence is CASSLTGKEGYTF. Here the CDR3 DNA reads TGCGCCAGCAGCTTAACAGGAAAGGAAGGCTACACCTTC. This sequence joins TRBV5-1 and TRBJ1-2; D possibly corresponds to TRBD1 (5 bases). V lost 2 bases to trimming and J lost 8 bases, with 13 bases between them. The CDR3 spans 13 residues. In germline, CDR1 is SGHRS, CDR2 YFSETQ.

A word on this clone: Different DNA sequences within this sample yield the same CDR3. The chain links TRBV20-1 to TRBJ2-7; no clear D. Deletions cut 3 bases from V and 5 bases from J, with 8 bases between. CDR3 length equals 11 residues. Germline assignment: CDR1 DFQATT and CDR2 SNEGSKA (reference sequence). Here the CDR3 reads CSARSGHEQYV. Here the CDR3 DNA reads TGCAGTGCTAGGAGTGGTCACGAGCAGTACGTC.

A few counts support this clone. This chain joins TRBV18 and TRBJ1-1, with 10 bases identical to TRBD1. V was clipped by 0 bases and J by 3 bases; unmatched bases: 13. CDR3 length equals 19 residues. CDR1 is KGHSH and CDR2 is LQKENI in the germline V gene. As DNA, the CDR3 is TGTGCCAGCTCACCACCAACCGGGACAGGGGCCCTTGGGGACACTGAAGCTTTCTTT. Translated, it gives CASSPPTGTGALGDTEAFF.

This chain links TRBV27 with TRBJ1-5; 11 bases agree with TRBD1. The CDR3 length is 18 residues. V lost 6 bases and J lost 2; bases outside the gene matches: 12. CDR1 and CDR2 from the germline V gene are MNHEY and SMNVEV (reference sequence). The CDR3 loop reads CASSGTPPGQGGNQPQHF. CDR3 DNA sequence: TGTGCCAGCAGCGGCACGCCACCGGGACAGGGGGGCAATCAGCCCCAGCATTTT.

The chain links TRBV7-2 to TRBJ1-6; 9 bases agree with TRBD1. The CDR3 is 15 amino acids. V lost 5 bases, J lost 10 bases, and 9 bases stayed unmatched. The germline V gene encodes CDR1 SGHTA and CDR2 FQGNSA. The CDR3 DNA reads TGTGCCAGCAGCCCCCGGACAGGGGAAGAATCACCCCTCCACTTT. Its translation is CASSPRTGEESPLHF.

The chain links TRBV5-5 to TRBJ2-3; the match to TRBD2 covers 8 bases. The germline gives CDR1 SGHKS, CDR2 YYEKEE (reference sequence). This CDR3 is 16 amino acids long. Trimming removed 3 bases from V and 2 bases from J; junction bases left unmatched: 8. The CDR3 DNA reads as TGTGCCAGCAGCTGGGGGAGCGGGGGTTACACAGATACGCAGTATTTT. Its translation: CASSWGSGGYTDTQYF. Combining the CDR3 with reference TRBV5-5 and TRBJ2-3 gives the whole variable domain DAGVTQSPTHLIKTRGQQVTLRCSPISGHKSVSWYQQVLGQGPQFIFQYYEKEERGRGNFPDRFSARQFPNYSSELNVNALLLGDSALYLCASSWGSGGYTDTQYFGPGTRLTVL.

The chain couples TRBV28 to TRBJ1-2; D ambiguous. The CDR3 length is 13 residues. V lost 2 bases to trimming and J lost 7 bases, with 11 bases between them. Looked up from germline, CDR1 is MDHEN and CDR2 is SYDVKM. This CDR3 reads CASSLGSAGGYTF. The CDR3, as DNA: TGTGCCAGCAGTTTAGGTAGCGCGGGTGGCTACACCTTC.

This chain's CDR3 is CASSLGDAGRRETQYF. In nucleotides, the CDR3 is TGTGCCAGCAGCTTAGGAGATGCCGGGAGGCGAGAGACCCAGTACTTC. This chain uses TRBV7-9 with TRBJ2-5; TRBD2 matches 7 bases. The CDR3 sequence is 16 residues long. Germline trimming cut 1 base from V and 4 bases from J; bases unmatched to any gene: 9. Germline CDR1 and CDR2: SEHNR and FQNEAQ (reference sequence).

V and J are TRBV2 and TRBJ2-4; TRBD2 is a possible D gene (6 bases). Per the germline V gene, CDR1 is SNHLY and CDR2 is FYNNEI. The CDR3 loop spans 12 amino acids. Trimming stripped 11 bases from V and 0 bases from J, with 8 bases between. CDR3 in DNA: TGTGCCGGGGGACTAGCCAAAAACATTCAGTACTTC. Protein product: CAGGLAKNIQYF.

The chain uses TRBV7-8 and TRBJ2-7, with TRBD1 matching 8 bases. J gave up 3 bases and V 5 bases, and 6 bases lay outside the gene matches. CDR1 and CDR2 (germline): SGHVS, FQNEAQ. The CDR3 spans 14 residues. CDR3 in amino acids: CASSRTGSSYEQYV. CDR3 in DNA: TGTGCCAGCAGCCGGACAGGGAGTAGCTACGAGCAGTACGTC.

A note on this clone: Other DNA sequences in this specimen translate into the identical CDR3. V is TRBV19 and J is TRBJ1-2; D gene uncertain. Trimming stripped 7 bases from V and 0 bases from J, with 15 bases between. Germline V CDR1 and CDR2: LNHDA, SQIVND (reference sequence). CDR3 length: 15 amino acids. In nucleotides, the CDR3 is TGTGCCAGTACCCAAACCCGATCGGCTAACTATGGCTACACCTTC. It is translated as CASTQTRSANYGYTF.

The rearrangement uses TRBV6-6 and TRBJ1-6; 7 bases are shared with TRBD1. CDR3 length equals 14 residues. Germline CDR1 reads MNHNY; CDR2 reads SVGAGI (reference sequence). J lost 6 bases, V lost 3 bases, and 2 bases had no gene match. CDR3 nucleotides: TGTGCCAGCAGTTATGAGGGGGCTAATTCACCCCTCCACTTT. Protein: CASSYEGANSPLHF.

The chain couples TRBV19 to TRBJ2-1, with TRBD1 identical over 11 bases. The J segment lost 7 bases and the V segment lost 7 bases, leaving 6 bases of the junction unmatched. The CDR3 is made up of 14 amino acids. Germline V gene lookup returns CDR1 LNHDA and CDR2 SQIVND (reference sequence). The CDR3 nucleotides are TGTGCCAGTAACTCTGGACAGGGGGCTAATGAGCAGTTCTTC. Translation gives CASNSGQGANEQFF.

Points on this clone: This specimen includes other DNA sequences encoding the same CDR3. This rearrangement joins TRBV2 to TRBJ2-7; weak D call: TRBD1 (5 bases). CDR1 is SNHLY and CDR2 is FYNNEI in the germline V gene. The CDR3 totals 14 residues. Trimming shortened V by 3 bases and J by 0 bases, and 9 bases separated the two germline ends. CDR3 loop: CASSDRQSSYEQYF. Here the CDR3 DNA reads TGTGCCAGCAGTGACCGACAGAGCTCCTACGAGCAGTACTTC.

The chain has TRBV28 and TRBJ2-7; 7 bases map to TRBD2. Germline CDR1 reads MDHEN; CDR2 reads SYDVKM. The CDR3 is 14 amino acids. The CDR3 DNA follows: TGTGCTACTCGGGAACACGGGGGGTCCTACGAGCAGTACGTC. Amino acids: CATREHGGSYEQYV.

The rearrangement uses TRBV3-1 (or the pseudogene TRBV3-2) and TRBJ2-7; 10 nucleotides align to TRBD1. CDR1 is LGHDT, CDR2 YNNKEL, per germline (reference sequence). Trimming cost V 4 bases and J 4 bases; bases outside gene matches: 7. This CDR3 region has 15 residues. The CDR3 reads CASSPEPGQGYEQYF. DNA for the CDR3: TGTGCCAGCAGCCCAGAACCGGGACAGGGGTACGAGCAGTACTTC.

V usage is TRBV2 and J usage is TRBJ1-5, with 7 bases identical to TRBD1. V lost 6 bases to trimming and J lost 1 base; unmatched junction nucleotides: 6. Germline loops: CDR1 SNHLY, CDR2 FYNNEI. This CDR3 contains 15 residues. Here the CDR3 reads CASREQGMSNQPQHF. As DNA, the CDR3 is TGTGCCAGCAGGGAACAGGGGATGAGCAATCAGCCCCAGCATTTT.

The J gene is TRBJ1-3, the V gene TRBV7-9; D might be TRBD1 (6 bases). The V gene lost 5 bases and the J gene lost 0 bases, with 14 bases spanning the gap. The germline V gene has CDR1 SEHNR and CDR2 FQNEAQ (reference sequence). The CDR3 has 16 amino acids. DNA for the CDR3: TGTGCCAGCAGCCCGGGGGGGCCCCTCTCTGGAAACACCATATATTTT. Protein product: CASSPGGPLSGNTIYF.

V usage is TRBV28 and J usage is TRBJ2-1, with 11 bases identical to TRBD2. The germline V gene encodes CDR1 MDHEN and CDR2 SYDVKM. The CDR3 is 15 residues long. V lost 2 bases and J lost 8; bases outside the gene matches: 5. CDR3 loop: CASSLVAGGGDEQFF. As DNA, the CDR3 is TGTGCCAGCAGTTTAGTAGCGGGGGGGGGCGATGAGCAGTTCTTC.

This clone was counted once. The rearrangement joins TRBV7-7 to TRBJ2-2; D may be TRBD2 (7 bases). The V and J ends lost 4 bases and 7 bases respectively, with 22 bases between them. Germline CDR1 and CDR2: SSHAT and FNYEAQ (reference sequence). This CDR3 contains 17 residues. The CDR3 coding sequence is TGTGCCAGCAGCTCCCAGCCAGGAGGGGGGGGCAACGGGGAGCTGTTTTTT. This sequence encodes CASSSQPGGGGNGELFF. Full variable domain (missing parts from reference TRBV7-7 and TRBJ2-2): GAGVSQSPRYKVTKRGQDVTLRCDPISSHATLYWYQQALGQGPEFLTYFNYEAQPDKSGLPSDRFSAERPEGSISTLTIQRTEQRDSAMYRCASSSQPGGGGNGELFFGEGSRLTVL.

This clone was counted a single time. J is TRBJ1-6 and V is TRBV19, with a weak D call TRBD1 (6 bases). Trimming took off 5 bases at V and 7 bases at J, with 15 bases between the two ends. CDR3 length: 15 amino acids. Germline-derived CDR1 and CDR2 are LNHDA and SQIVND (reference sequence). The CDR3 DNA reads TGTGCCAGTAGTCCTGGGACATTCACGAATTCACCCCTCCACTTT. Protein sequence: CASSPGTFTNSPLHF.

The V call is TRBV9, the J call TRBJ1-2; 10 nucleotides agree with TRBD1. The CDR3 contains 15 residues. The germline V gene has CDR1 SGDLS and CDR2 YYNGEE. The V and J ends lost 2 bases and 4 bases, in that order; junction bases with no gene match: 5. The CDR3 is CASSVRQGAIYGYTF. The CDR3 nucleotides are TGTGCCAGCAGCGTCCGACAGGGGGCAATCTATGGCTACACCTTC. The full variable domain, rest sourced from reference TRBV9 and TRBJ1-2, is DSGVTQTPKHLITATGQRVTLRCSPRSGDLSVYWYQQSLDQGLQFLIQYYNGEERAKGNILERFSAQQFPDLHSELNLSSLELGDSALYFCASSVRQGAIYGYTFGSGTRLTVV.

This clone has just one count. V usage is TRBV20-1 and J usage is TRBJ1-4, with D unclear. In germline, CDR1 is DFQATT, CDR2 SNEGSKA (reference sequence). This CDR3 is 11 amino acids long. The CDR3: CTYATNEKLFF. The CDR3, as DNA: TGCACTTATGCAACTAATGAAAAACTGTTTTTT.

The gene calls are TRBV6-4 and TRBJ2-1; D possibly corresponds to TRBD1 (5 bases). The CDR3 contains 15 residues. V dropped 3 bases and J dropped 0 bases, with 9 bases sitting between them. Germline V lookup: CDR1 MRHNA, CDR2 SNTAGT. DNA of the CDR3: TGTGCCAGCAGTGAGGGTAGGGGCTCCTACAATGAGCAGTTCTTC. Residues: CASSEGRGSYNEQFF.

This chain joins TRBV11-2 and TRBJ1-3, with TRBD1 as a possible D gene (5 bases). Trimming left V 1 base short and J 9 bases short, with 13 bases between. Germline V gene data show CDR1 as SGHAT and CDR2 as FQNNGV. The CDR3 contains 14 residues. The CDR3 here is CASSLALSGGTIYF. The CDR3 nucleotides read TGTGCCAGCAGCTTAGCCCTCTCCGGGGGCACCATATATTTT.

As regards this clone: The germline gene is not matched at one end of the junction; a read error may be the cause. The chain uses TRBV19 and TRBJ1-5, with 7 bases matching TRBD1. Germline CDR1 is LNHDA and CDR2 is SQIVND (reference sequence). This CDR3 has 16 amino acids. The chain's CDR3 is CASSSIQGIKDQPQHF. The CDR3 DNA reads TGTGCCAGTAGTTCAATACAGGGGATAAAGGATCAACCCCAGCATTTT. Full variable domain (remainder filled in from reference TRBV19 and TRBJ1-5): DGGITQSPKYLFRKEGQNVTLSCEQNLNHDAMYWYRQDPGQGLRLIYYSQIVNDFQKGDIAEGYSVSREKKESFPLTVTSAQKNPTAFYLCASSSIQGIKDQPQHFGDGTRLSIL.